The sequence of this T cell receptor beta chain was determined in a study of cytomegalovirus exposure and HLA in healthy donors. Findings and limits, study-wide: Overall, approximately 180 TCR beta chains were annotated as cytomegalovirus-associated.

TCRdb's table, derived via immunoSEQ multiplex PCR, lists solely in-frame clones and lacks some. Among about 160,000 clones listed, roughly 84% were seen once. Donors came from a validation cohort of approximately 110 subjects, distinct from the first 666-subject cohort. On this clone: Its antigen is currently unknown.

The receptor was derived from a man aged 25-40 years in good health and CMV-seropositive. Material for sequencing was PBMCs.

The CDR3, as DNA: TGTGCCAGCAGTTTACAGGGAAGGCAGAAGAATCAGCCCCAGCATTTT. It codes for CASSLQGRQKNQPQHF. This chain joins TRBV27 and TRBJ1-5; tentatively, D is TRBD1 (5 bases). Deletions cut 2 bases from V and 4 bases from J, with 15 bases between. Germline V lookup: CDR1 MNHEY, CDR2 SMNVEV (reference sequence). The CDR3 runs 16 residues.